This T cell receptor beta chain appears in the sequencing data of a study of blood T cell repertoires in COVID-19. Study information: Samples taken during acute and convalescent COVID-19 were collected in the United States, Italy and Spain. T cells, B-cell-depleted T cells, or PBMCs provided the cDNA or gDNA that served as material.

The CDR3 loop spans 14 amino acids. The germline gives CDR1 ENHRY, CDR2 SYGVKD. Trimming took 11 bases from V and 5 from J, leaving 21 bases between them. Measured with immunoSEQ multiplex PCR; TCRdb has only the in-frame clones, and not every one. The sample includes some 100,000 clones, around 81% seen only once; the top ten take approximately 4.2%. This sequence originates from a human donor in a cohort sampled during active or convalescent COVID-19. The sequencing input was peripheral blood. The genes are TRBV10-3 and TRBJ1-2; maybe TRBD1 (5 bases). DNA for the CDR3: TGTGCCGCCCGACGGGGGGACCCCCCATATGGCTACACCTTC. Protein: CAARRGDPPYGYTF.